Shown below are 25 T cell receptor beta chains from a single sample sequenced in a study of blood T cell repertoires in COVID-19. Clones were read by immunoSEQ multiplex PCR, and TCRdb kept only the in-frame ones, dropping some. The data show about 380,000 clones, with around 87% seen just once and approximately 1.3% held by the top ten. Sequenced input: PBMCs or T cells enriched from blood (not recorded which). The receptors shown here come from a young man who had recovered from COVID-19.

The gene calls are TRBV24-1 and TRBJ2-2, with D hard to call. Trimming took 4 bases from V and 2 from J, leaving 7 bases between them. The CDR3 spans 14 residues. The germline CDR1 and CDR2 sequences are KGHDR and SFDVKD. The chain's CDR3 is CATSDPKNTGELFF. The CDR3 DNA is TGTGCCACCAGTGACCCCAAAAACACCGGGGAGCTGTTTTTT.

This chain links TRBV12-3 or TRBV12-4 with TRBJ1-2; D gene ambiguous. V lost 3 bases to trimming and J lost 3 bases, with 5 bases between them. The CDR3 covers 12 residues. CDR3 loop: CASSFTDYGYTF. The CDR3, as DNA: TGTGCCAGCAGTTTTACAGACTATGGCTACACCTTC.

This sequence joins TRBV18 and TRBJ1-1; D is perhaps TRBD1 (5 bases). Trimming left V 2 bases short and J 2 bases short, with 12 bases between. The CDR3 spans 15 residues. CDR1 is KGHSH, CDR2 LQKENI, per germline. The CDR3 nucleotides are TGTGCCAGCTCACCAAAAAAACAGGAAAACACTGAAGCTTTCTTT. Its protein is CASSPKKQENTEAFF.

V and J are TRBV25-1 and TRBJ1-1; D is perhaps TRBD1 (6 bases). The CDR3 has 15 residues. V was trimmed by 0 bases and J by 4 bases, leaving 12 bases between them. Per the germline V gene, CDR1 is MGHDK and CDR2 is SYGVNS. CDR3 sequence: CASSEYGQKGTEAFF. The CDR3 region has the DNA TGTGCCAGCAGTGAATACGGACAGAAAGGCACTGAAGCTTTCTTT.

This clone was detected once. The genes are TRBV7-9 and TRBJ1-3; possibly TRBD1 for D (5 bases). The CDR3 is 16 residues long. The V end was cut by 3 bases, the J end by 0 bases, with 12 bases between. The germline gives CDR1 SEHNR, CDR2 FQNEAQ (reference sequence). The CDR3 DNA reads TGTGCCAGCAGCTTCCGGGGGTTGGTCTCTGGAAACACCATATATTTT. It yields the protein CASSFRGLVSGNTIYF.

The chain employs TRBV29-1 and TRBJ2-3, with 9 positions matching TRBD2. Germline loops: CDR1 SQVTM, CDR2 ANQGSEA. This CDR3 has 14 residues. With V trimmed by 2 bases and J by 6 bases, 6 bases remained unmatched. The CDR3 coding sequence is TGCAGCGTTGAAAGGCTAGCGGGGAGGGATACGCAGTATTTT. Translated: CSVERLAGRDTQYF.

V and J are TRBV7-3 and TRBJ2-1; tentative D call: TRBD1 (5 bases). This CDR3 spans 16 amino acids. CDR1 and CDR2 (germline): SGHTA, FQGTGA. V lost 2 bases and J 3 bases, leaving 14 bases between the germline ends. This CDR3 reads CASSLLGASIYNEQFF. CDR3 DNA sequence: TGTGCCAGCAGCTTACTTGGGGCCTCCATCTACAATGAGCAGTTCTTC.

V is TRBV5-6 and J is TRBJ1-1; a possible D gene is TRBD1 (6 bases). This CDR3 comprises 14 residues. In germline, CDR1 is SGHDT, CDR2 YYEEEE. V was cut by 6 bases and J by 1 base, with 13 bases left in between. CDR3 DNA sequence: TGTGCCAGCAATCTACAGGGAACGAACACTGAAGCTTTCTTT. As protein: CASNLQGTNTEAFF.

The gene calls are TRBV11-2 and TRBJ1-1; no firm D call. The V gene lost 3 bases and the J gene lost 1 base, with 6 bases spanning the gap. CDR3 size: 13 residues. Germline values: CDR1 SGHAT, CDR2 FQNNGV. The CDR3 is CASSFGKNTEAFF. DNA for the CDR3: TGTGCCAGCAGCTTCGGGAAGAACACTGAAGCTTTCTTT.

The chain links TRBV7-9 to TRBJ1-2, with TRBD1 matching 9 bases. This CDR3 has 16 amino acids. The junction had 10 bases not matched to a gene; V was cut back by 5 bases and J by 3 bases. CDR1 SEHNR and CDR2 FQNEAQ come from the germline V gene (reference sequence). The CDR3 nucleotides are TGTGCCAGCAGCCATCCCCGACAGGGGGAGGACTATGGCTACACCTTC. Amino acids: CASSHPRQGEDYGYTF.

J is TRBJ1-4 and V is TRBV7-9; a possible D gene is TRBD1 (6 bases). The CDR3 is 14 amino acids. V was cut by 5 bases and J by 1 base, with 8 bases left in between. Looked up from germline, CDR1 is SEHNR and CDR2 is FQNEAQ (reference sequence). This CDR3 reads CASSVQGTNEKLFF. The CDR3 bases are TGTGCCAGCAGCGTACAGGGAACTAATGAAAAACTGTTTTTT.

The chain joins TRBV5-1 to TRBJ2-1; tentatively, D is TRBD1 (5 bases). The V and J ends lost 7 bases and 3 bases respectively, with 14 bases between them. This CDR3 has 14 amino acids. CDR1 and CDR2 from the germline V gene are SGHRS and YFSETQ. CDR3 in amino acids: CASLEADNYNEQFF. The CDR3 DNA follows: TGCGCCAGCCTAGAGGCGGACAACTACAATGAGCAGTTCTTC.

This clone has just a few counts. This chain uses TRBV27 with TRBJ1-5, with D unresolved. CDR1 is MNHEY, CDR2 SMNVEV, per germline (reference sequence). The CDR3 extends over 14 amino acids. V was cut by 5 bases and J by 1 base, with 9 bases left in between. The CDR3 protein is CASSAPGSNQPQHF. The CDR3 DNA sequence: TGTGCCAGCAGTGCCCCGGGGAGCAATCAGCCCCAGCATTTT.

V gene TRBV29-1 combines with J gene TRBJ1-2; 12 bases line up with TRBD1. Germline CDR1 and CDR2: SQVTM and ANQGSEA. V lost 0 bases to trimming and J lost 3 bases; unmatched junction nucleotides: 14. The CDR3 runs 19 residues. The CDR3 DNA sequence: TGCAGCGTTGAAGATCGGATATGGGGACAGGGGGCAATTGACTATGGCTACACCTTC. Amino acids: CSVEDRIWGQGAIDYGYTF.

The chain recombines TRBV30 with TRBJ1-5; 7 positions match TRBD1. CDR1 is GTSNPN, CDR2 SVGIG, per germline (reference sequence). The junction had 10 bases not matched to a gene; V was cut back by 3 bases and J by 5 bases. There are 15 residues in the CDR3. CDR3: CAWSTQGTDYQPQHF. For the CDR3, the DNA is TGTGCCTGGAGCACCCAGGGGACAGATTATCAGCCCCAGCATTTT. The full variable domain, its missing parts supplied by reference TRBV30 and TRBJ1-5, is SQTIHQWPATLVQPVGSPLSLECTVEGTSNPNLYWYRQAAGRGLQLLFYSVGIGQISSEVPQNLSASRPQDRQFILSSKKLLLSDSGFYLCAWSTQGTDYQPQHFGDGTRLSIL.

The chain couples TRBV28 to TRBJ2-2, with 10 bases identical to TRBD1. This CDR3 has 16 amino acids. Germline CDR1 and CDR2: MDHEN and SYDVKM. Trimming at V came to 3 bases and at J to 6 bases, leaving 7 bases not matched to a gene. The CDR3 is CASSFRDRGRPGELFF. The CDR3 DNA sequence: TGTGCCAGCAGTTTCCGGGACAGGGGTCGACCCGGGGAGCTGTTTTTT.

The chain carries TRBV5-8 and TRBJ1-4; 9 bases line up with TRBD1. The CDR3 has 15 residues. Germline assignment: CDR1 SGHTS and CDR2 YDEGEE. Trimming at V came to 4 bases and at J to 4 bases, leaving 5 bases not matched to a gene. CDR3 coding DNA: TGTGCCAGCAGCCGGACAGGGGTGATTAATGAAAAACTGTTTTTT. Translation: CASSRTGVINEKLFF.

This rearrangement joins TRBV11-2 to TRBJ2-6; D remains ambiguous. There are 15 residues in the CDR3. The germline V gene has CDR1 SGHAT and CDR2 FQNNGV. Trimming stripped 0 bases from V and 4 bases from J, with 7 bases between. CDR3 coding DNA: TGTGCCAGCAGCTTAGAACCGACAGGGGCCAACGTCCTGACTTTC. This sequence encodes CASSLEPTGANVLTF.

The chain couples TRBV27 to TRBJ2-7; D call uncertain. This CDR3 is 13 amino acids long. Trimming left V 3 bases short and J 5 bases short, with 11 bases between. Germline CDR1 is MNHEY and CDR2 is SMNVEV (reference sequence). The CDR3 sequence is CASSFDGPHEQYF. The CDR3 DNA is TGTGCCAGCAGTTTTGATGGGCCCCACGAGCAGTACTTC.

This clone was picked up one time. The chain is built from TRBV10-3 and TRBJ1-1; weak D call: TRBD1 (5 bases). V dropped 3 bases and J dropped 0 bases, with 8 bases sitting between them. CDR3 size: 14 residues. Germline lookup yields CDR1 ENHRY and CDR2 SYGVKD. CDR3 DNA sequence: TGTGCCATCAGTGACCCAGGGATGAACACTGAAGCTTTCTTT. Protein sequence: CAISDPGMNTEAFF.

The chain is built from TRBV5-1 and TRBJ1-2, with 7 bases lining up with TRBD1. V gave up 0 bases and J gave up 8 bases; unmatched junction bases: 10. Per the germline V gene, CDR1 is SGHRS and CDR2 is YFSETQ. CDR3 length: 15 amino acids. The CDR3: CASSLAGQAAGGYTF. CDR3 bases: TGCGCCAGCAGCTTGGCAGGACAGGCCGCAGGAGGCTACACCTTC.

This rearrangement joins TRBV12-5 to TRBJ2-7; D perhaps matches TRBD2 (5 bases). Looked up from germline, CDR1 is LGHNT and CDR2 is FRNRAP. There are 14 residues in the CDR3. V was clipped by 7 bases and J by 0 bases, with 13 bases between them. Here the CDR3 DNA reads TGTGCTAGTGCTCCCAGCGGCAACTCCTACGAGCAGTACTTC. Translation: CASAPSGNSYEQYF.

This clone was seen only once. The chain joins TRBV7-9 to TRBJ2-7, with 12 nucleotides matching TRBD2. The CDR3 contains 15 residues. Germline trimming cut 2 bases from V and 4 bases from J; bases unmatched to any gene: 3. Germline CDR1 and CDR2: SEHNR and FQNEAQ (reference sequence). The CDR3 sequence: CASSLTGTSGYEQYF. In DNA form, the CDR3 reads TGTGCCAGCAGCTTAACGGGGACTAGCGGGTACGAGCAGTACTTC.

This rearrangement joins TRBV7-2 to TRBJ2-7; tentatively, D is TRBD1 (5 bases). This CDR3 is built from 15 residues. The V end was cut by 4 bases, the J end by 5 bases, with 18 bases between. CDR1 and CDR2 (germline): SGHTA, FQGNSA. The DNA of the CDR3 is TGTGCCAGCAGCTATTCCATCAGGGCCGAGGACGAGCAGTACTTC. This translates into CASSYSIRAEDEQYF.

The gene calls are TRBV5-1 and TRBJ1-4; D is perhaps TRBD1 (5 bases). Trimming took off 0 bases at V and 4 bases at J, with 13 bases between the two ends. The CDR3 covers 16 residues. Germline CDR1 SGHRS, CDR2 YFSETQ. The CDR3 sequence: CASSLGTTRGNEKLFF. CDR3 bases: TGCGCCAGCAGCTTGGGGACAACTCGAGGTAATGAAAAACTGTTTTTT. Full variable domain (remainder filled in from reference TRBV5-1 and TRBJ1-4): KAGVTQTPRYLIKTRGQQVTLSCSPISGHRSVSWYQQTPGQGLQFLFEYFSETQRNKGNFPGRFSGRQFSNSRSEMNVSTLELGDSALYLCASSLGTTRGNEKLFFGSGTQLSVL.